Shown below are 3 T cell receptor beta chains from a single sample sequenced in a study of T cell responses to AZD1222 COVID-19 vaccine. Produced via immunoSEQ multiplex PCR; TCRdb's table is partial and in-frame only. Of about 120,000 clones in the sample, 75% to 90% were seen once. The source was peripheral blood, collected on day 0 of AZD1222 vaccination. All receptors derive from an adult in good health.

The chain couples TRBV28 to TRBJ2-3, with TRBD2 matching 9 bases. Unmatched junction bases numbered 6, after V lost 2 bases and J lost 3 bases. The CDR3 has 16 residues. Looked up from germline, CDR1 is MDHEN and CDR2 is SYDVKM. CDR3 loop: CASSLGVAGATDTQYF. As DNA, the CDR3 is TGTGCCAGCAGTTTAGGGGTAGCGGGAGCTACAGATACGCAGTATTTT.

The rearrangement uses TRBV28 and TRBJ2-1, with 7 bases lining up with TRBD2. J gave up 3 bases and V 4 bases, and 3 bases lay outside the gene matches. Germline-derived CDR1 and CDR2 are MDHEN and SYDVKM. The CDR3 consists of 14 residues. The CDR3 region is CASSWGGFYNEQFF. The CDR3 region has the DNA TGTGCCAGCAGTTGGGGGGGGTTCTACAATGAGCAGTTCTTC.

V usage is TRBV6-1 and J usage is TRBJ2-3, with D perhaps assigned TRBD1 or TRBD2 (5 bases each). Germline CDR1 MNHNS, CDR2 SASEGT. The CDR3 contains 13 residues. The ends were cut back, 2 bases at V and 7 bases at J, with 10 bases in the middle. The CDR3 sequence is CASSENGGNTQYF. The CDR3 coding sequence is TGTGCCAGCAGTGAAAATGGGGGAAATACGCAGTATTTT.